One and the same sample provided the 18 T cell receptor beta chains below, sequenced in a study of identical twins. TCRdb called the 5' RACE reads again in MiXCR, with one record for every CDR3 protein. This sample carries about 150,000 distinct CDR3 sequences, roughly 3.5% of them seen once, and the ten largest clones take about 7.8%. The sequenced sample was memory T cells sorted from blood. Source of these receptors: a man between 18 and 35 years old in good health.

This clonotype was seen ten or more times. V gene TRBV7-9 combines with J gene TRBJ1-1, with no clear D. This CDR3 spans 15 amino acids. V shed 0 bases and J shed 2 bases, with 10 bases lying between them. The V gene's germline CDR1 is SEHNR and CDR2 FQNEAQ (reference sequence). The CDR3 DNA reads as TGTGCCAGCAGCTTAGCACGGTTGGCTAACACTGAAGCTTTCTTT. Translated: CASSLARLANTEAFF.

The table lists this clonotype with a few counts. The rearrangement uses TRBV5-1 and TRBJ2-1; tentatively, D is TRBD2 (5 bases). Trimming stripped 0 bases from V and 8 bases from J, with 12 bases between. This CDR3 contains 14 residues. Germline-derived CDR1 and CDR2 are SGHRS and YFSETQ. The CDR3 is CASSLAEGRDEQFF. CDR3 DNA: TGCGCCAGCAGCTTGGCCGAGGGTAGGGATGAGCAGTTCTTC.

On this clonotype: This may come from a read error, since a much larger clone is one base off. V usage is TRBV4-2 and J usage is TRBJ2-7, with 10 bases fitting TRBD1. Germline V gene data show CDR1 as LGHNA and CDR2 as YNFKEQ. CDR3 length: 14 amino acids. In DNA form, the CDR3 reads TGTGCCAGCAGCCAGTCGGGACAGGGGACCGAGCAGTGCTTC. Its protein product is CASSQSGQGTEQCF.

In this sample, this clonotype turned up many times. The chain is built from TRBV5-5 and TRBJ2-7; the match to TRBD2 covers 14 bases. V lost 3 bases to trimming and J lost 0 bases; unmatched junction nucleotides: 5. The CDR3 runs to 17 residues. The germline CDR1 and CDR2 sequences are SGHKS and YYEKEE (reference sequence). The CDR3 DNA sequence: TGTGCCAGCAGCTCCGGCGGGACTAGCGGGAGCTCCTACGAGCAGTACGTC. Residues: CASSSGGTSGSSYEQYV.

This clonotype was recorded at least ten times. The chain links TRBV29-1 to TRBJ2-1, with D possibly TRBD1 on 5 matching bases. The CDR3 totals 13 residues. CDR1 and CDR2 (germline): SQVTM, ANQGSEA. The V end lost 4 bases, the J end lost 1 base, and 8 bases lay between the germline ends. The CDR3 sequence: CSVGQKSYNEQFF. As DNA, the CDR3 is TGCAGCGTTGGACAGAAATCCTACAATGAGCAGTTCTTC.

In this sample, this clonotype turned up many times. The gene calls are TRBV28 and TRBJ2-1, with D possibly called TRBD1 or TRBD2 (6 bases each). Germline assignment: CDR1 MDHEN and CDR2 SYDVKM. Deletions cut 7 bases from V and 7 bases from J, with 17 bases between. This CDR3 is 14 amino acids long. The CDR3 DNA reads TGTGCCAGCATACGCGGGACATTCGGTAATGAGCAGTTCTTC. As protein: CASIRGTFGNEQFF.

The CDR3, as DNA: TGTGCCTGGAGTGTTGGGCTAGCGGGAGGTATGGAGCAGTTCTTC. Protein sequence: CAWSVGLAGGMEQFF. The rearrangement joins TRBV30 to TRBJ2-1; 11 bases align to TRBD2. This CDR3 has 15 amino acids. The V and J ends lost 0 bases and 10 bases, in that order; junction bases with no gene match: 8. CDR1 and CDR2 from the germline V gene are GTSNPN and SVGIG (reference sequence).

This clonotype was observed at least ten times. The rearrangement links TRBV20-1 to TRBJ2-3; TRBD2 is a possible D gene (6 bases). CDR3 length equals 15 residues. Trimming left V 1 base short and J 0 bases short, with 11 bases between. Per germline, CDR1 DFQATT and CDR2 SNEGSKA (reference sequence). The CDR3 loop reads CSARGFSGSTDTQYF. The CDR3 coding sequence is TGCAGTGCTAGAGGATTCAGCGGGAGCACAGATACGCAGTATTTT.

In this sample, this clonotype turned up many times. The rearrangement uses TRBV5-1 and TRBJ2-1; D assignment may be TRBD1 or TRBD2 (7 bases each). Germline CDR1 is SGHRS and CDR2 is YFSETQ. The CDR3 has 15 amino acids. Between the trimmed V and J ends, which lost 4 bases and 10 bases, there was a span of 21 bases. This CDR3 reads CASSLAGGESGEQFF. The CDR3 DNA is TGCGCCAGCAGCCTAGCAGGGGGGGAGTCGGGAGAGCAGTTCTTC.

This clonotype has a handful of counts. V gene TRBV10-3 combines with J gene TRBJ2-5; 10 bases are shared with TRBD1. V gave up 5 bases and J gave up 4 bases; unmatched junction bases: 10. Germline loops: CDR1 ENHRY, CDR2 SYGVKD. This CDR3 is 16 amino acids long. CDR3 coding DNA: TGTGCCATCAGTAAGCCGGGACAGGGGACGGGAGAGACCCAGTACTTC. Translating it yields CAISKPGQGTGETQYF.

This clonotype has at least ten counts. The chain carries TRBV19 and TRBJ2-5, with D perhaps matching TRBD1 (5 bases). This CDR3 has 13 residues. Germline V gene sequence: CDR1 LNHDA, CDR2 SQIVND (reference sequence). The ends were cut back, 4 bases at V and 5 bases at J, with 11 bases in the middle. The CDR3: CASSRGLTETQYF. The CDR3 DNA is TGTGCCAGTAGTAGGGGCCTCACCGAGACCCAGTACTTC. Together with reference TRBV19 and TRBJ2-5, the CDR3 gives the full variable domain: DGGITQSPKYLFRKEGQNVTLSCEQNLNHDAMYWYRQDPGQGLRLIYYSQIVNDFQKGDIAEGYSVSREKKESFPLTVTSAQKNPTAFYLCASSRGLTETQYFGPGTRLLVL.

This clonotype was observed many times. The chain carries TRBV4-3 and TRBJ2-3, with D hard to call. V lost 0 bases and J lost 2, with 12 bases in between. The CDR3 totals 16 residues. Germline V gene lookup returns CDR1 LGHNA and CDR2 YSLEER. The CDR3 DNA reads TGCGCCAGCAGCCAAGATTTTGCACAGCACACAGATACGCAGTATTTT. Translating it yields CASSQDFAQHTDTQYF.

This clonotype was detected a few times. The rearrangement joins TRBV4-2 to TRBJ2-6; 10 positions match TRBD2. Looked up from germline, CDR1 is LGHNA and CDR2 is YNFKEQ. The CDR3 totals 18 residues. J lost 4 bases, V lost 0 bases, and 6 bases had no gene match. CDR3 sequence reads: CASSQEPSGSSGANVLTF. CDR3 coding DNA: TGTGCCAGCAGCCAAGAACCTAGCGGGAGTTCAGGGGCCAACGTCCTGACTTTC.

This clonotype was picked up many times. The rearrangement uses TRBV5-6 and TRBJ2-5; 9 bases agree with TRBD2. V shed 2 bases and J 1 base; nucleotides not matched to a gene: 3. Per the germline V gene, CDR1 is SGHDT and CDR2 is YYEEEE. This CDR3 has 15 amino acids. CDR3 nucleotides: TGTGCCAGCAGCTTCCGAGCGGGAGGCCAAGAGACCCAGTACTTC. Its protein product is CASSFRAGGQETQYF.

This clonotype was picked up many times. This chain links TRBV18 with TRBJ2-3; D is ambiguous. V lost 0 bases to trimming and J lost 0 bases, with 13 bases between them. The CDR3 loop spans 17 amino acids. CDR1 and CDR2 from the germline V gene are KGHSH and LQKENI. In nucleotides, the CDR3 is TGTGCCAGCTCACCACCGTCGTCGCGGCTCAGCACAGATACGCAGTATTTT. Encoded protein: CASSPPSSRLSTDTQYF.

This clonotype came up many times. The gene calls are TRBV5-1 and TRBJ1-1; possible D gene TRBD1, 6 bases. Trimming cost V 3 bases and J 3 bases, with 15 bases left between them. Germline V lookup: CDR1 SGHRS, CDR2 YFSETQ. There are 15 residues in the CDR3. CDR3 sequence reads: CASSYNTGKDTEAFF. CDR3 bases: TGCGCCAGCAGCTATAATACAGGGAAGGACACTGAAGCTTTCTTT. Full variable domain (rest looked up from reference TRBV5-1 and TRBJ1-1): KAGVTQTPRYLIKTRGQQVTLSCSPISGHRSVSWYQQTPGQGLQFLFEYFSETQRNKGNFPGRFSGRQFSNSRSEMNVSTLELGDSALYLCASSYNTGKDTEAFFGQGTRLTVV.

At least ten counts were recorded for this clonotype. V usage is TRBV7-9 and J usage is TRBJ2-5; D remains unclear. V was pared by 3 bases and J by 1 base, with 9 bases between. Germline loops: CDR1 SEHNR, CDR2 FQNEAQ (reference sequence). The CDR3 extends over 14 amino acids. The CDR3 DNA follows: TGTGCCAGCAGCTTCTTAGGCGTCCAAGAGACCCAGTACTTC. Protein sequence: CASSFLGVQETQYF.

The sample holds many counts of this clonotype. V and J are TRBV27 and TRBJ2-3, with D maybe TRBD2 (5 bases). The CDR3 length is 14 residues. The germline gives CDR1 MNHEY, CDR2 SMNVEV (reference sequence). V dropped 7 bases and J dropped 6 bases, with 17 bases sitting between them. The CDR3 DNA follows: TGTGCCAGCAAGGTCCAACTAGGCCTCGATACGCAGTATTTT. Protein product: CASKVQLGLDTQYF.